These 15 T cell receptor beta chains were all obtained from the same sample, sequenced in a study of blood T cell repertoires in COVID-19. TCRdb's table, derived via immunoSEQ multiplex PCR, lists solely in-frame clones and lacks some. The top ten clones hold 1.1% of a sample with 90,000 to 110,000 clones, 85% to 90% of them seen once. Sequencing was performed on peripheral blood. The receptors originated from a human donor in a cohort sampled during active COVID-19.

The chain carries TRBV14 and TRBJ1-1; D call uncertain. CDR1 is SGHDN, CDR2 FVKESK, per germline. The CDR3 runs 13 residues. V was clipped by 2 bases and J by 2 bases, with 6 bases between them. The CDR3 loop is CASSQLSNTEAFF. In DNA, the CDR3 is TGTGCCAGCAGCCAACTCAGTAACACTGAAGCTTTCTTT.

The CDR3 loop reads CASSLYRGRDTEAFF. The DNA of the CDR3 is TGTGCCAGCAGCCTCTACAGGGGGCGAGACACTGAAGCTTTCTTT. The chain has TRBV6-5 and TRBJ1-1; 9 nucleotides line up with TRBD1. CDR3 length equals 15 residues. Germline CDR1 reads MNHEY; CDR2 reads SVGAGI. The J segment lost 3 bases and the V segment lost 6 bases, leaving 8 bases of the junction unmatched.

The V and J genes are TRBV6-2 or TRBV6-3 and TRBJ1-2, with D uncertain. This CDR3 contains 14 residues. Trimming took off 0 bases at V and 7 bases at J, with 12 bases between the two ends. Germline V gene sequence: CDR1 MNHEY, CDR2 SVGEGT. CDR3 sequence (DNA): TGTGCCAGCAGTTACTCCGCGGGCTCGGGTGGCTACACCTTC. Its translation: CASSYSAGSGGYTF.

This sequence joins TRBV6-5 and TRBJ2-1, with 13 bases that match TRBD2. The junction had 6 bases not matched to a gene; V was cut back by 5 bases and J by 8 bases. The CDR3 has 15 residues. CDR1 is MNHEY, CDR2 SVGAGI, per germline. CDR3 nucleotide sequence: TGTGCCAGCAGTCGAACTAGCGGGGGGGCCGATGAGCAGTTCTTC. It yields the protein CASSRTSGGADEQFF.

This rearrangement joins TRBV18 to TRBJ2-2; maybe TRBD2 (5 bases). The ends were cut back, 2 bases at V and 7 bases at J, with 14 bases in the middle. CDR1 is KGHSH, CDR2 LQKENI, per germline. CDR3 length: 15 amino acids. CDR3 sequence (DNA): TGTGCCAGCTCACCAGATAACGGGATTAGCGGGGAGCTGTTTTTT. Translated: CASSPDNGISGELFF. Complete variable domain (other parts from reference TRBV18 and TRBJ2-2): NAGVMQNPRHLVRRRGQEARLRCSPMKGHSHVYWYRQLPEEGLKFMVYLQKENIIDESGMPKERFSAEFPKEGPSILRIQQVVRGDSAAYFCASSPDNGISGELFFGEGSRLTVL.

The gene calls are TRBV9 and TRBJ2-3; TRBD1 is a possible D gene (5 bases). Germline CDR1 and CDR2: SGDLS and YYNGEE. The CDR3 is 14 residues long. V dropped 0 bases and J dropped 6 bases, with 11 bases sitting between them. This CDR3 reads CASSVDRPWDTQYF. For the CDR3, the DNA is TGTGCCAGCAGCGTAGACAGGCCGTGGGATACGCAGTATTTT.

CDR3 protein: CASSPRTSVPISSYNEQFF. DNA of the CDR3: TGTGCCAGCAGCCCTAGGACTAGCGTCCCAATTAGCTCCTACAATGAGCAGTTCTTC. V is TRBV14 and J is TRBJ2-1; 9 bases match TRBD2. Germline V gives CDR1 SGHDN, CDR2 FVKESK. This CDR3 is 19 amino acids long. J gave up 0 bases and V 4 bases, and 13 bases lay outside the gene matches.

The chain couples TRBV19 to TRBJ2-2; D gene ambiguous. V was clipped by 6 bases and J by 2 bases, with 13 bases between them. The CDR3 is made up of 15 amino acids. Germline assignment: CDR1 LNHDA and CDR2 SQIVND (reference sequence). The CDR3 loop is CASSLGLDNTGELFF. The CDR3 coding sequence is TGTGCCAGTAGCTTGGGCCTTGATAACACCGGGGAGCTGTTTTTT.

The V and J genes are TRBV24-1 and TRBJ2-3; D perhaps matches TRBD1 (6 bases). Germline-derived CDR1 and CDR2 are KGHDR and SFDVKD. The CDR3 totals 16 residues. Trimming shortened V by 7 bases and J by 1 base, and 17 bases separated the two germline ends. The CDR3 sequence is CATSHKGGTGTDTQYF. In DNA form, the CDR3 reads TGTGCCACCAGCCACAAAGGGGGAACGGGCACAGATACGCAGTATTTT.

This chain connects TRBV12-3 or TRBV12-4 to TRBJ1-5, with a possible D match to TRBD1 (5 bases). The V end lost 3 bases, the J end lost 4 bases, and 7 bases lay between the germline ends. The CDR3 length is 13 residues. CDR3: CASSLGLNQPQHF. CDR3 in DNA: TGTGCCAGCAGTTTGGGACTAAATCAGCCCCAGCATTTT.

The V call is TRBV4-1, the J call TRBJ2-1; 10 bases are shared with TRBD2. This CDR3 has 16 residues. Trimming cost V 3 bases and J 4 bases; bases outside gene matches: 6. Germline V gene lookup returns CDR1 MGHRA and CDR2 YSYEKL. The CDR3 reads CASSHALAGAYNEQFF. CDR3 sequence (DNA): TGCGCCAGCAGCCACGCGCTAGCGGGGGCTTACAATGAGCAGTTCTTC.

The chain has TRBV7-8 and TRBJ2-2, with 8 nucleotides matching TRBD1. The trim removed 3 bases at V and 5 bases at J, leaving 8 bases unmatched. CDR1 is SGHVS and CDR2 is FQNEAQ in the germline V gene. The CDR3 is 16 amino acids. The CDR3 loop reads CASSFTGGIGTGELFF. CDR3 DNA sequence: TGTGCCAGCAGCTTTACAGGGGGAATAGGTACCGGGGAGCTGTTTTTT.

The chain is built from TRBV7-2 and TRBJ2-3, with 13 bases identical to TRBD2. Germline CDR1 reads SGHTA; CDR2 reads FQGNSA. The V gene end was trimmed by 5 bases and the J gene end by 7 bases; junction bases not matched to a gene: 3. CDR3 size: 14 residues. The CDR3 protein is CASSPGLAGYTQYF. The CDR3 coding sequence is TGTGCCAGCAGCCCGGGACTAGCGGGGTATACGCAGTATTTT.

The chain joins TRBV3-1 (or the pseudogene TRBV3-2) to TRBJ1-2, with TRBD1 as a possible D gene (5 bases). The CDR3 runs to 16 residues. V dropped 1 base and J dropped 0 bases, with 12 bases sitting between them. Germline-derived CDR1 and CDR2 are LGHDT and YNNKEL (reference sequence). The CDR3 loop reads CASSQVLREANYGYTF. In DNA form, the CDR3 reads TGTGCCAGCAGCCAAGTTCTCAGGGAAGCTAACTATGGCTACACCTTC.

This rearrangement joins TRBV7-9 to TRBJ2-3; 8 bases match TRBD2. This CDR3 has 17 residues. V shed 5 bases and J 1 base; nucleotides not matched to a gene: 11. Germline CDR1 and CDR2: SEHNR and FQNEAQ (reference sequence). The DNA of the CDR3 is TGTGCCAGCAGCCTAGGGTCTAGCGGGTGGCGCACAGATACGCAGTATTTT. This encodes CASSLGSSGWRTDTQYF.